This TCR beta chain was observed in a study of cytomegalovirus exposure and HLA in healthy donors. Findings and limits, study-wide: There were some public TCRs occurring in many donors, but most TCR sequences were rare.

To note about this clone: Antigen unknown.

The V gene lost 4 bases and the J gene lost 8 bases, with 18 bases spanning the gap. Germline V CDR1 and CDR2: SGDLS, YYNGEE. The CDR3 totals 14 residues. Here immunoSEQ multiplex PCR was the method, and the copy in TCRdb shows in-frame clones only, minus some. This sample has about 120,000 clones; approximately 90% occur once, and the top ten carry 1.5% to 2%. This TCR was recovered from a woman aged 18-35 years in good health and CMV-seronegative. The chain couples TRBV9 to TRBJ1-2; D unresolved. Sequences were obtained from PBMCs. The CDR3 here is CASSQVGVWEGYTF. In nucleotides, the CDR3 is TGTGCCAGCAGCCAGGTCGGGGTCTGGGAAGGCTACACCTTC.